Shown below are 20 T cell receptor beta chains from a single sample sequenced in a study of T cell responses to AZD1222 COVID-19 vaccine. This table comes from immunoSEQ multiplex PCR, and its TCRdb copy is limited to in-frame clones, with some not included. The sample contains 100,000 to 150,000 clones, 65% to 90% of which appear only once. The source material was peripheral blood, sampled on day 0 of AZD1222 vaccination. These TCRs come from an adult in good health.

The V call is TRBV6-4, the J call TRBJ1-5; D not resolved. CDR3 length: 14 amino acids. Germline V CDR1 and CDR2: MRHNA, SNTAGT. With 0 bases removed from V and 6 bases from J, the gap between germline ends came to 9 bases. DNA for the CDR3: TGTGCCAGCAGTGACTCGATCGCTGGTCAGCCCCAGCATTTT. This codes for CASSDSIAGQPQHF.

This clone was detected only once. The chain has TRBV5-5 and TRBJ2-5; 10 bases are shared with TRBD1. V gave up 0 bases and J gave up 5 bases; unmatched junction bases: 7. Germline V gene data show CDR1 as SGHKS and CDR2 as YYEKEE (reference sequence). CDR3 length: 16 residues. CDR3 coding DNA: TGTGCCAGCAGCTTGGGATCGACAGGGGGCAGGGAGACCCAGTACTTC. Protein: CASSLGSTGGRETQYF. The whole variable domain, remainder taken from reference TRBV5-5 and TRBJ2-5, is DAGVTQSPTHLIKTRGQQVTLRCSPISGHKSVSWYQQVLGQGPQFIFQYYEKEERGRGNFPDRFSARQFPNYSSELNVNALLLGDSALYLCASSLGSTGGRETQYFGPGTRLLVL.

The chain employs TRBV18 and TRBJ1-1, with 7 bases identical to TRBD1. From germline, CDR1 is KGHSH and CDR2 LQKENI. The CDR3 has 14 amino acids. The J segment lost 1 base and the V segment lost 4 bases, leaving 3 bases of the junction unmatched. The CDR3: CASSRGQRNTEAFF. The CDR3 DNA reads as TGTGCCAGCTCACGGGGACAGCGGAACACTGAAGCTTTCTTT.

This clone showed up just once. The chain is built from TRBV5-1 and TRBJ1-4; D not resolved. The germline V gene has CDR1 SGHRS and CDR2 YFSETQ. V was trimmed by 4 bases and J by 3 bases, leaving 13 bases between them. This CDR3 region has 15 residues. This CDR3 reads CASSLRPDPNEKLFF. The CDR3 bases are TGCGCCAGCAGCCTCCGGCCTGATCCTAATGAAAAACTGTTTTTT.

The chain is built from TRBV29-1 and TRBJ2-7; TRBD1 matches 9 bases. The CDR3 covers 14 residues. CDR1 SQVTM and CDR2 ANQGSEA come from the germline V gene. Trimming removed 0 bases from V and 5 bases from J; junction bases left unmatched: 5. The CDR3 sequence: CSVEDPGQGNEQYF. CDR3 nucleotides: TGCAGCGTTGAAGATCCAGGACAGGGGAACGAGCAGTACTTC.

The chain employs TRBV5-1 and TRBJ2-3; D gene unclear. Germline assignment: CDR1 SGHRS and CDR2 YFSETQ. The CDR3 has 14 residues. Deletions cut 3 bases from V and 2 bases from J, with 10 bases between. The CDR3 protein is CASSSSTNTDTQYF. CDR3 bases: TGCGCCAGCAGCTCTTCGACAAACACAGATACGCAGTATTTT.

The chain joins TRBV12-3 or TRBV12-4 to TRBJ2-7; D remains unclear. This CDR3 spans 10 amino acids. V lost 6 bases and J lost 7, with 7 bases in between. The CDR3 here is CASSHWEQYF. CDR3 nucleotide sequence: TGTGCCAGCAGCCATTGGGAGCAGTACTTC.

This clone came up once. The DNA for the CDR3 is TGTGCCAGCAGCTTATTTGGGAGAGGTGAAAAACTGTTTTTT. This gives the protein CASSLFGRGEKLFF. This chain joins TRBV11-2 and TRBJ1-4; D gene ambiguous. This CDR3 spans 14 amino acids. From germline, CDR1 is SGHAT and CDR2 FQNNGV. Trimming left V 2 bases short and J 7 bases short, with 11 bases between.

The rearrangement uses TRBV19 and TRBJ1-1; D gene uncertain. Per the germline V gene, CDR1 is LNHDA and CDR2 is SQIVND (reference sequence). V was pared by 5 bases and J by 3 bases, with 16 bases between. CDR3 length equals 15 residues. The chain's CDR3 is CASSADLFMDTEAFF. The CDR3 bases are TGTGCCAGTAGTGCAGATCTGTTCATGGACACTGAAGCTTTCTTT.

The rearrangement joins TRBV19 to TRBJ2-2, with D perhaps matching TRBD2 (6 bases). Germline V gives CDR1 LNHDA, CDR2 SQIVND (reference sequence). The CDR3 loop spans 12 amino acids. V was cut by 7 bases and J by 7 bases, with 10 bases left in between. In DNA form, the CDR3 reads TGTGCCAGTACCCGGGGAGGCGGGGAGCTGTTTTTT. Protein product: CASTRGGGELFF.

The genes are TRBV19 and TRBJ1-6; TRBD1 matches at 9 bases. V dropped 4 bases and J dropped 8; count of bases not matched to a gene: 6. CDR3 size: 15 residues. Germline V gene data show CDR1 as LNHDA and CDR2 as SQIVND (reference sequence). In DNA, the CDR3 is TGTGCCAGTAGTACTCGAGACAGGGGGTATTCACCCCTCCACTTT. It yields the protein CASSTRDRGYSPLHF.

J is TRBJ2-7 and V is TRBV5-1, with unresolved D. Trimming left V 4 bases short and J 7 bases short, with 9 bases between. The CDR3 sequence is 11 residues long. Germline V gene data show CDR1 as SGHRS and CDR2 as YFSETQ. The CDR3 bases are TGCGCCAGCAGCATGCTCGGGGAGCAGTACTTC. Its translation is CASSMLGEQYF. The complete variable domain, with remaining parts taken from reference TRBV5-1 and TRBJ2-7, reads KAGVTQTPRYLIKTRGQQVTLSCSPISGHRSVSWYQQTPGQGLQFLFEYFSETQRNKGNFPGRFSGRQFSNSRSEMNVSTLELGDSALYLCASSMLGEQYFGPGTRLTVT.

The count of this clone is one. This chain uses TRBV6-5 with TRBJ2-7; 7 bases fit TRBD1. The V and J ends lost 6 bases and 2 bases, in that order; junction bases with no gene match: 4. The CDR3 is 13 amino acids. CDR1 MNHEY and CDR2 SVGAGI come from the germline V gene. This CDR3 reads CASRTGTPYEQYF. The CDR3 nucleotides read TGTGCCAGCAGGACAGGGACGCCCTACGAGCAGTACTTC.

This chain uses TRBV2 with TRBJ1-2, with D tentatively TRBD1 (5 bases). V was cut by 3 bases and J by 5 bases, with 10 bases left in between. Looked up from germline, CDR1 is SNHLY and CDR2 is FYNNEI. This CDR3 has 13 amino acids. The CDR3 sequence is CASSDLGEYGYTF. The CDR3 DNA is TGTGCCAGCAGTGACCTGGGGGAATATGGCTACACCTTC.

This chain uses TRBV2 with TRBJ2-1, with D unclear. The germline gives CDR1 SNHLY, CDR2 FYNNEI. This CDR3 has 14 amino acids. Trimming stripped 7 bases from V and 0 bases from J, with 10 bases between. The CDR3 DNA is TGTGCCAGCATGCGTGAAAGCTCCTACAATGAGCAGTTCTTC. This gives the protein CASMRESSYNEQFF. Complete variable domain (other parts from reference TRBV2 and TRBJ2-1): EPEVTQTPSHQVTQMGQEVILRCVPISNHLYFYWYRQILGQKVEFLVSFYNNEISEKSEIFDDQFSVERPDGSNFTLKIRSTKLEDSAMYFCASMRESSYNEQFFGPGTRLTVL.

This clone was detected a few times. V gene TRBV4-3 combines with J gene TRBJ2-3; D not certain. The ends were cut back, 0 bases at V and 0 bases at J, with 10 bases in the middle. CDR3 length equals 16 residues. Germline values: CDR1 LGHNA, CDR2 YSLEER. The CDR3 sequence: CASSQDSRPSTDTQYF. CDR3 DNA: TGCGCCAGCAGCCAAGATTCCAGACCTAGCACAGATACGCAGTATTTT.

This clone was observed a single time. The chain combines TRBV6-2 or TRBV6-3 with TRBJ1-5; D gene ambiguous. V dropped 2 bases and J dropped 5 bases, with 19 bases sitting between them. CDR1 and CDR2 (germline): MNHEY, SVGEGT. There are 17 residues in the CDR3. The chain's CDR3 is CASSYTPPYRSDQPQHF. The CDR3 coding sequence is TGTGCCAGCAGTTACACTCCGCCCTATCGTTCGGATCAGCCCCAGCATTTT.

CDR3 nucleotide sequence: TGTGCCTGGAGTGTCCGCGGGAGCGAGTACAATGAGCAGTTCTTC. Its translation: CAWSVRGSEYNEQFF. This sequence joins TRBV30 and TRBJ2-1, with TRBD2 matching 7 bases. The CDR3 is 15 amino acids. CDR1 is GTSNPN, CDR2 SVGIG, per germline (reference sequence). Trimming cost V 0 bases and J 4 bases; bases outside gene matches: 6.

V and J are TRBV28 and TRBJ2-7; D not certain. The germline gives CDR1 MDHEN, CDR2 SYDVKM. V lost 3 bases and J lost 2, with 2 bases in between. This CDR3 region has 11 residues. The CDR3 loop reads CASSLTYEQYF. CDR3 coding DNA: TGTGCCAGCAGTTTGACCTACGAGCAGTACTTC.

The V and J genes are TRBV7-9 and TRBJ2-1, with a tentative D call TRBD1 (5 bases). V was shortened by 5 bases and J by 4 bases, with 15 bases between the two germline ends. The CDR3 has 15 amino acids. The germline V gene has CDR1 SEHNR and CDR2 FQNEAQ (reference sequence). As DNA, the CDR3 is TGTGCCAGCAGCCCCCTGAAGGGGTTATACAATGAGCAGTTCTTC. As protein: CASSPLKGLYNEQFF.